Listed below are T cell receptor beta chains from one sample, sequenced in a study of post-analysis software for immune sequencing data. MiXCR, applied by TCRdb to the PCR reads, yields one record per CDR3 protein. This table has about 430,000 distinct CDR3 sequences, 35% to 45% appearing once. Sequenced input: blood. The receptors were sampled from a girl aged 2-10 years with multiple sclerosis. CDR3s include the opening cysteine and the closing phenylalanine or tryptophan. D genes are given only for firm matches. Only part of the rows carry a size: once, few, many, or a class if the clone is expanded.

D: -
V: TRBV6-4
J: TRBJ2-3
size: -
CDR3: CASKQGSGADTQYF
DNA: TGTGCCAGCAAACAGGGAAGCGGCGCAGATACGCAGTATTTT

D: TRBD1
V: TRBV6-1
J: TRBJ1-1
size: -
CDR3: CASSEYRGNTEAFF
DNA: TGTGCCAGCAGCGAGTACAGGGGGAACACTGAAGCTTTCTTT

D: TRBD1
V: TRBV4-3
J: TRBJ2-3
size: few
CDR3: CASSQDRTGVSTDTQYF
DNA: TGCGCCAGCAGCCAAGATCGTACAGGGGTTAGCACAGATACGCAGTATTTT

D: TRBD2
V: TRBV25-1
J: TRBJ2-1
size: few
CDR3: CASRGSGGAYNEQFF
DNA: TGTGCCAGCAGGGGGAGCGGGGGGGCCTACAATGAGCAGTTCTTC

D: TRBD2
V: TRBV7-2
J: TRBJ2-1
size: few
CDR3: CASSWASGSMYNEQFF
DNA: TGTGCCAGCAGCTGGGCTAGCGGGAGTATGTACAATGAGCAGTTCTTC

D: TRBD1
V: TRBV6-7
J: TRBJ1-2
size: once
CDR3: CASIGQGTYGYTF
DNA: TGTGCCAGCATCGGACAGGGGACCTATGGCTACACCTTC

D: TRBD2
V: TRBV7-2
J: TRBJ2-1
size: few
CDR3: CASSYPTSGVSYNEQFF
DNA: TGTGCCAGCAGCTACCCAACTAGCGGGGTATCCTACAATGAGCAGTTCTTC

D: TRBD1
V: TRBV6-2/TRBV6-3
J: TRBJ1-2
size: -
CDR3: CASLPGQMGAGYTF
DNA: TGTGCCAGCTTACCGGGACAGATGGGCGCTGGCTACACCTTC

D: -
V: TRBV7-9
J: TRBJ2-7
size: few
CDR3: CASSPSSGSLYEQYF
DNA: TGTGCCAGCAGCCCATCCTCAGGGTCCCTCTACGAGCAGTACTTC

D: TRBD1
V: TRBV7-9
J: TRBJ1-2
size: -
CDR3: CASSSGQGNNYGYTF
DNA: TGTGCCAGCAGCTCGGGACAGGGGAATAACTATGGCTACACCTTC

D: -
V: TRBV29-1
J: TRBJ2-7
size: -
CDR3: CSARTGGSSYEQYF
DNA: TGCAGCGCCAGAACGGGTGGAAGCTCCTACGAGCAGTACTTC

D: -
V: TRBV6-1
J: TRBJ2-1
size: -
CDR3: CASSNDLLSNEQFF
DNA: TGTGCCAGCAGTAACGACCTCTTGAGCAATGAGCAGTTCTTC

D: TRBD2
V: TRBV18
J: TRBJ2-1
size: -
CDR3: CASSPTSGSYDEQFF
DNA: TGTGCCAGCTCACCGACTAGCGGCTCCTACGATGAGCAGTTCTTC

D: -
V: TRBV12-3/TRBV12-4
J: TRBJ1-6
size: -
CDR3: CASSLAYQGTRSPLHF
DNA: TGTGCCAGCAGTTTAGCGTACCAGGGAACTAGATCACCCCTCCACTTT

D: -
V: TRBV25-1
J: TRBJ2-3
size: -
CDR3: CASSEWGPRGTDTQYF
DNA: TGTGCCAGCAGTGAATGGGGACCGAGGGGCACAGATACGCAGTATTTT

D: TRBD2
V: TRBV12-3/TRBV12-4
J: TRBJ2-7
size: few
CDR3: CASSPLAGLTYEQYF
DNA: TGTGCCAGCAGTCCTCTAGCGGGCTTAACCTACGAGCAGTACTTC

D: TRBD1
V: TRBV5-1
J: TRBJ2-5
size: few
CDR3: CASSPQTGGETQYF
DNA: TGCGCCAGCAGCCCCCAGACAGGGGGGGAGACCCAGTACTTC

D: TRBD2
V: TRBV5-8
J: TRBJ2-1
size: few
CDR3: CASSLSYGRAHNEQFF
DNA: TGTGCCAGCAGCTTGAGTTACGGGAGGGCCCATAATGAGCAGTTCTTC

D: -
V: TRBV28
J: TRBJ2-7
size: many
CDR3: CASSSIGTGTYEQYF
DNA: TGTGCCAGCAGTTCCATCGGGACTGGTACCTACGAGCAGTACTTC

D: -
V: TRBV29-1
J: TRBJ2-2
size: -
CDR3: CSVVQNTGELFF
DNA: TGCAGCGTAGTACAAAACACCGGGGAGCTGTTTTTT

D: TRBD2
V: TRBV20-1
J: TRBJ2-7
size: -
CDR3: CSAMGTSGRRYEQYF
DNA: TGCAGTGCCATGGGGACTAGCGGGAGGAGGTACGAGCAGTACTTC

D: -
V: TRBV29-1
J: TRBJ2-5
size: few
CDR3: CSAGPLGTQYF
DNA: TGCAGCGCAGGGCCTCTCGGGACCCAGTACTTC

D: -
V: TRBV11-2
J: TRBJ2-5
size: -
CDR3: CASSLARHQETQYF
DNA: TGTGCCAGCAGCTTAGCCAGGCACCAAGAGACCCAGTACTTC

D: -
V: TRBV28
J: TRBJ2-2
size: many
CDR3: CASIRTGIRTGELFF
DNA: TGTGCCAGCATAAGAACAGGGATTCGCACCGGGGAGCTGTTTTTT

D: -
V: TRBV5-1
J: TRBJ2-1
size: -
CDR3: CASSRGQFAEGQFF
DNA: TGCGCCAGCAGCCGCGGACAGTTCGCGGAAGGCCAGTTCTTC

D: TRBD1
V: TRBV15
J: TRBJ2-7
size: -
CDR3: CATSIGQGEVEQYF
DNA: TGTGCCACCAGCATAGGACAGGGAGAGGTCGAGCAGTACTTC

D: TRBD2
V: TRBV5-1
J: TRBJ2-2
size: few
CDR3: CASSLVEALAAGELFF
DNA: TGCGCCAGCAGCTTGGTGGAGGCTCTAGCGGCCGGGGAGCTGTTTTTT

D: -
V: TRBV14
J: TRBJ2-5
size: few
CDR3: CASSSRGRTKETQYF
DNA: TGTGCCAGCAGCTCCCGGGGCAGGACTAAAGAGACCCAGTACTTC

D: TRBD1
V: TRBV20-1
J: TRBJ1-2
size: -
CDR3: CSARDSGFFNYGYTF
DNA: TGCAGTGCCAGGGACAGCGGGTTCTTTAACTATGGCTACACCTTC

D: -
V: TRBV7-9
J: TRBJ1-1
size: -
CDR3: CASSSKRGYRDGNTEAFF
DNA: TGTGCCAGCAGCTCTAAGAGAGGATACCGGGACGGGAACACTGAAGCTTTCTTT

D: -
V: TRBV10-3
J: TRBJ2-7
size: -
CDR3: CAINLSGRSYEQYF
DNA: TGTGCCATCAATCTGTCGGGACGGTCCTACGAGCAGTACTTC

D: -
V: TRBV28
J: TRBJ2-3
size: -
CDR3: CASSCATGGGTTTDTQYF
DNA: TGTGCCAGCAGTTGCGCCACAGGAGGTGGGACAACCACAGATACGCAGTATTTT

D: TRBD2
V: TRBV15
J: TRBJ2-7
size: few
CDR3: CATSRDRGAGVYEQYF
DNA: TGTGCCACCAGCAGAGATCGGGGAGCGGGAGTCTACGAGCAGTACTTC

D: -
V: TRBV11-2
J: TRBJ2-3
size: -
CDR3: CASSPRQITDTQYF
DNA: TGTGCCAGCAGCCCCCGACAGATCACAGATACGCAGTATTTT

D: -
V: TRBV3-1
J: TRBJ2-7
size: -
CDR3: CASSQTGTPNEQYF
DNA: TGTGCCAGCAGCCAAACCGGGACGCCAAACGAGCAGTACTTC

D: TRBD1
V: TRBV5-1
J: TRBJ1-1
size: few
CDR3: CASSLQGMNTEAFF
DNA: TGCGCCAGCAGCTTACAGGGGATGAACACTGAAGCTTTCTTT

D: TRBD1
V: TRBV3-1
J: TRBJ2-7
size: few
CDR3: CASSHRDRGHEQYF
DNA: TGTGCCAGCAGCCACCGGGACAGGGGCCACGAGCAGTACTTC

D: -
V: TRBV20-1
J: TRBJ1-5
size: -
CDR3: CSARGPINQPQHF
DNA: TGCAGTGCTAGGGGACCGATAAATCAGCCCCAGCATTTT

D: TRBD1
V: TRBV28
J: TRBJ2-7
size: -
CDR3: CASSLSRGSSYEQYF
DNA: TGTGCCAGCAGTTTATCCAGGGGGAGCTCCTACGAGCAGTACTTC

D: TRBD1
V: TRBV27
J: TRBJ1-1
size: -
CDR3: CASSLYTGTVNTEAFF
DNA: TGTGCCAGCAGTTTATATACCGGGACAGTGAACACTGAAGCTTTCTTT

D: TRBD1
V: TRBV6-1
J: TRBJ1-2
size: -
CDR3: CASILGTGANYGYTF
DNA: TGTGCCAGCATCTTGGGGACAGGGGCCAACTATGGCTACACCTTC

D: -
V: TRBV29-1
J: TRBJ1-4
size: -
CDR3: CSVGPSGEKLFF
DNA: TGCAGCGTTGGTCCGTCCGGCGAAAAACTGTTTTTT

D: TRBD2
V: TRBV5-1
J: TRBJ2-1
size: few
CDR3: CASSYGTSGYNEQFF
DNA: TGCGCCAGCAGCTACGGGACTAGCGGTTACAATGAGCAGTTCTTC

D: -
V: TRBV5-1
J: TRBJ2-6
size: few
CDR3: CASSPGPFSGANVLTF
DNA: TGCGCCAGCAGTCCCGGACCTTTCTCTGGGGCCAACGTCCTGACTTTC

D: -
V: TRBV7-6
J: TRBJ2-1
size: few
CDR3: CASSSNRPNEYNEQFF
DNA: TGTGCCAGCAGCAGTAATAGACCCAATGAATACAATGAGCAGTTCTTC

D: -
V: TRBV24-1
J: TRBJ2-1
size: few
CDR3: CATERDDEQFF
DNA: TGTGCCACCGAGAGGGACGATGAGCAGTTCTTC